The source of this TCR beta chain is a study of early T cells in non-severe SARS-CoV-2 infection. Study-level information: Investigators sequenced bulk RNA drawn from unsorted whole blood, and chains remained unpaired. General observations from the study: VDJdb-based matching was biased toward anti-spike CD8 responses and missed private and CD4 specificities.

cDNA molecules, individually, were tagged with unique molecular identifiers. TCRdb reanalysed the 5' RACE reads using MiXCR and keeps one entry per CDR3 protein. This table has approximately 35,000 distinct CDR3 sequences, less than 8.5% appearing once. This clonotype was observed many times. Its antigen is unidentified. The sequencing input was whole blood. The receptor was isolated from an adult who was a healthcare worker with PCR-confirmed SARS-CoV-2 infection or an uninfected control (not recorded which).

The CDR3 is CASSQDGRAQETQYF. CDR3 DNA: TGCGCCAGCAGCCAAGATGGTCGGGCCCAAGAGACCCAGTACTTC. This rearrangement joins TRBV4-1 to TRBJ2-5; no clear D. With 0 bases removed from V and 1 base from J, the gap between germline ends came to 9 bases. CDR1 is MGHRA, CDR2 YSYEKL, per germline. This CDR3 is 15 amino acids long.